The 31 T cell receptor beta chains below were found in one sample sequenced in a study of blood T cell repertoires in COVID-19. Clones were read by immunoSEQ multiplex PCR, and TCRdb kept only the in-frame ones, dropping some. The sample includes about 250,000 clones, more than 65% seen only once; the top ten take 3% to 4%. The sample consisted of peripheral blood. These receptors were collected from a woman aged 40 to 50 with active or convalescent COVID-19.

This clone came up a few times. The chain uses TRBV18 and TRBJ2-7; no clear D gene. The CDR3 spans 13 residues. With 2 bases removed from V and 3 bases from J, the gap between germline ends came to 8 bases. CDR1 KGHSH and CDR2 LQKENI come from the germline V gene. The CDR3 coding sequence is TGTGCCAGCTCACCAGGGTACTACTACGAGCAGTACGTC. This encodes CASSPGYYYEQYV.

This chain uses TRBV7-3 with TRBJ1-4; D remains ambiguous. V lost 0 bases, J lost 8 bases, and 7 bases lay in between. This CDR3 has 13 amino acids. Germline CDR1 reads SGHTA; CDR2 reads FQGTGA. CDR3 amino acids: CASSLTHGEKLFF. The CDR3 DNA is TGTGCCAGCAGCTTAACCCACGGGGAAAAACTGTTTTTT. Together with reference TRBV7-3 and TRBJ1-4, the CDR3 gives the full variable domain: GAGVSQTPSNKVTEKGKYVELRCDPISGHTALYWYRQSLGQGPEFLIYFQGTGAADDSGLPNDRFFAVRPEGSVSTLKIQRTERGDSAVYLCASSLTHGEKLFFGSGTQLSVL.

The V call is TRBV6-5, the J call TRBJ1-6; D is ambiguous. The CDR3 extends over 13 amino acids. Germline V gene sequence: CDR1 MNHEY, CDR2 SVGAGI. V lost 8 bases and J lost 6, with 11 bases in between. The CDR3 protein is CASAAVPNSPLHF. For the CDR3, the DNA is TGTGCCAGCGCCGCAGTCCCTAATTCACCCCTCCACTTT.

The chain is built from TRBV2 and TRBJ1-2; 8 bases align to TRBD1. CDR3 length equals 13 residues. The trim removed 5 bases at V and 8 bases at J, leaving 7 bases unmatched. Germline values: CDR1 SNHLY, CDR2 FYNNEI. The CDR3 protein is CASSLQGVNGYTF. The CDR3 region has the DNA TGTGCCAGCAGTCTACAGGGGGTTAACGGCTACACCTTC.

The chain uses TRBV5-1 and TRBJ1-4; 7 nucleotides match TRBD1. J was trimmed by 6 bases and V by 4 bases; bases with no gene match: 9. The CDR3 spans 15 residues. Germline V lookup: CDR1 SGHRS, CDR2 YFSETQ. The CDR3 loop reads CASSGEGAGDEKLFF. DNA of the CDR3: TGCGCCAGCAGCGGAGAGGGGGCTGGGGATGAAAAACTGTTTTTT.

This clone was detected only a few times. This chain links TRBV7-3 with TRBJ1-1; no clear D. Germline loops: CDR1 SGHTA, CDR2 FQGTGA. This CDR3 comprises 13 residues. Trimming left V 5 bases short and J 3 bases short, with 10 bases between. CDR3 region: CASSITGYTEAFF. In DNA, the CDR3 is TGTGCCAGCAGCATTACGGGGTACACTGAAGCTTTCTTT.

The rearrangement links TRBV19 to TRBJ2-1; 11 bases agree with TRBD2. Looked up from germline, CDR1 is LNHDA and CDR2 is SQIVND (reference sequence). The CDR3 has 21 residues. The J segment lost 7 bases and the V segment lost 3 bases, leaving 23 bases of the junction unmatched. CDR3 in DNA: TGTGCCAGTAGTATCCTCAGGCCAAGAACCTCTACTAGCGGGGGCGGGAATGAGCAGTTCTTC. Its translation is CASSILRPRTSTSGGGNEQFF.

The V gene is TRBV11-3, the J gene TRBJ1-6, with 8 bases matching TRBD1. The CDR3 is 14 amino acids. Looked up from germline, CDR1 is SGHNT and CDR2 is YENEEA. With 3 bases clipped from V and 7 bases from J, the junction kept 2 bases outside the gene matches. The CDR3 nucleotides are TGTGCCAGCAGCTTTTCAGGGGGCAATTCACCCCTCCACTTT. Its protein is CASSFSGGNSPLHF.

The CDR3 sequence is CASSLAQGPNQPQHF. The DNA of the CDR3 is TGTGCCAGCAGCTTAGCACAGGGACCCAATCAGCCCCAGCATTTT. The chain employs TRBV7-6 and TRBJ1-5; TRBD1 might be the D (6 bases). The CDR3 is 15 residues long. Trimming shortened V by 0 bases and J by 3 bases, and 9 bases separated the two germline ends. CDR1 and CDR2 from the germline V gene are SGHVS and FNYEAQ.

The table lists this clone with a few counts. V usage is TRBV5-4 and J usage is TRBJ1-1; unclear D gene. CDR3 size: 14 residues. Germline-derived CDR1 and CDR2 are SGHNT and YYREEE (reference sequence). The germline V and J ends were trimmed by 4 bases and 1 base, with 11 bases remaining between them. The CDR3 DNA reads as TGTGCCAGCAGCCGTTCACGGGGGAACACTGAAGCTTTCTTT. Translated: CASSRSRGNTEAFF.

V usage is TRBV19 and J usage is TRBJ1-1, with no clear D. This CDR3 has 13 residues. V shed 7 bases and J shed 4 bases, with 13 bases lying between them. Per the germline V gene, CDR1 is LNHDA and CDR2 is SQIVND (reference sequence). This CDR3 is CASTRVSLTEAFF. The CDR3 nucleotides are TGTGCCAGTACCCGGGTGTCCCTCACTGAAGCTTTCTTT.

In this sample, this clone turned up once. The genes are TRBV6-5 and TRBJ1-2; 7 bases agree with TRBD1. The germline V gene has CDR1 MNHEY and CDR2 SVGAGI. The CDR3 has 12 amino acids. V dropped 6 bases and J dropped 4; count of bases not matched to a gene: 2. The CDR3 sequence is CASRRQGYGYTF. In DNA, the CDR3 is TGTGCCAGCAGAAGACAGGGCTATGGCTACACCTTC.

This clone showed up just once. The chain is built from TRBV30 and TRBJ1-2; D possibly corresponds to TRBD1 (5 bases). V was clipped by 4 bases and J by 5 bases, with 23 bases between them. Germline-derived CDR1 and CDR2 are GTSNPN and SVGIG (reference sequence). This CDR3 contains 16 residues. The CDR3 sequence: CAWTRTPTAGSYGYTF. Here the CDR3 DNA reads TGTGCCTGGACCCGGACCCCTACAGCAGGGTCTTATGGCTACACCTTC.

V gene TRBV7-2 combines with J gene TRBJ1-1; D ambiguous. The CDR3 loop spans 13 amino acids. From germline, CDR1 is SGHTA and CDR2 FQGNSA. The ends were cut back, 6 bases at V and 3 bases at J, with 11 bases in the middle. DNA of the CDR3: TGTGCCAGCAGACTAGGGCCGGACACTGAAGCTTTCTTT. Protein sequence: CASRLGPDTEAFF.

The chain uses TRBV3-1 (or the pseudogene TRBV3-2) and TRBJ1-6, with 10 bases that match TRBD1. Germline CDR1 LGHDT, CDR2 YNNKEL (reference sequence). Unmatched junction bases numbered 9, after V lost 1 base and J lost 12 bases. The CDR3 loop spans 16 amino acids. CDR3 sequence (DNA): TGTGCCAGCAGCCAAGTCCCCCCGGACAGGGGGATACCCCTCCACTTT. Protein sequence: CASSQVPPDRGIPLHF.

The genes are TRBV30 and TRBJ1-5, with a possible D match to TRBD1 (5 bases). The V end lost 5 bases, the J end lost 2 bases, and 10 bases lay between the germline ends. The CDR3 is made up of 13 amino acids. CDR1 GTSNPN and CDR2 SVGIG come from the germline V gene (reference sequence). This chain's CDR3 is CAWGREGNQPQHF. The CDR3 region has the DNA TGTGCCTGGGGCAGGGAGGGCAATCAGCCCCAGCATTTT. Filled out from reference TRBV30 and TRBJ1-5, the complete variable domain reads SQTIHQWPATLVQPVGSPLSLECTVEGTSNPNLYWYRQAAGRGLQLLFYSVGIGQISSEVPQNLSASRPQDRQFILSSKKLLLSDSGFYLCAWGREGNQPQHFGDGTRLSIL.

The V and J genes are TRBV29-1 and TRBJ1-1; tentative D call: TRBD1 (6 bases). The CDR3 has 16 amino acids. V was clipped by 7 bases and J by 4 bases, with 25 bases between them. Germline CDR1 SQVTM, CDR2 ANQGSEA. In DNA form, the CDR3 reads TGCAGCGCGGGCGGACCGAACAGACAGGTTGGCACTGAAGCTTTCTTT. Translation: CSAGGPNRQVGTEAFF.

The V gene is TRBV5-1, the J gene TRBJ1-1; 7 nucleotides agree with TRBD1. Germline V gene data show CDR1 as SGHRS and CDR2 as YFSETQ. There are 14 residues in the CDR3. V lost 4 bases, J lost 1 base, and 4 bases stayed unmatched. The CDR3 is CASSGTDPNTEAFF. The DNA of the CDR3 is TGCGCCAGCAGCGGGACAGATCCGAACACTGAAGCTTTCTTT. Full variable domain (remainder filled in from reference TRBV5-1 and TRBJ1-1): KAGVTQTPRYLIKTRGQQVTLSCSPISGHRSVSWYQQTPGQGLQFLFEYFSETQRNKGNFPGRFSGRQFSNSRSEMNVSTLELGDSALYLCASSGTDPNTEAFFGQGTRLTVV.

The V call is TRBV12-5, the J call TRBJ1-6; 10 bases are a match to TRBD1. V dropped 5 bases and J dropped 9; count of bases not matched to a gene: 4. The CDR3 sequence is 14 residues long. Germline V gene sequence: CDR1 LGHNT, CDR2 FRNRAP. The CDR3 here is CASGPTGGFSPLHF. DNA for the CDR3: TGTGCTAGTGGTCCGACAGGGGGCTTTTCACCCCTCCACTTT.

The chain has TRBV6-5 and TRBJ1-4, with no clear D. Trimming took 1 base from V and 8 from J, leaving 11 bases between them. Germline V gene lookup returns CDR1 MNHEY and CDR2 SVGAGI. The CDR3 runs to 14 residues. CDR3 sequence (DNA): TGTGCCAGCAGTTACTTGGGGAGTGACGAAAAACTGTTTTTT. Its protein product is CASSYLGSDEKLFF.

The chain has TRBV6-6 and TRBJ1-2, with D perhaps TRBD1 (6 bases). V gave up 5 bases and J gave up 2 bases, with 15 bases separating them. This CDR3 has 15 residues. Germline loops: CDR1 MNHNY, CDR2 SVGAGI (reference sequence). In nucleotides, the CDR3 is TGTGCCAGCAGTCAATGGGGGCAGGGGAACTATGGCTACACCTTC. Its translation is CASSQWGQGNYGYTF.

The CDR3 is CASSYEVAGDEQYF. Here the CDR3 DNA reads TGTGCCAGCAGTTACGAAGTGGCCGGGGACGAGCAGTACTTC. The chain recombines TRBV6-6 with TRBJ2-7, with D perhaps TRBD2 (5 bases). The V gene's germline CDR1 is MNHNY and CDR2 SVGAGI (reference sequence). CDR3 size: 14 residues. V lost 2 bases to trimming and J lost 5 bases, with 13 bases between them.

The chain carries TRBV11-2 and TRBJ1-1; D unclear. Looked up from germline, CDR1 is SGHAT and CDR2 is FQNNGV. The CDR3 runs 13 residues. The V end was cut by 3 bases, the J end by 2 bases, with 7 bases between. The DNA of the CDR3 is TGTGCCAGCAGCTTGAGGGCTAACACTGAAGCTTTCTTT. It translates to CASSLRANTEAFF.

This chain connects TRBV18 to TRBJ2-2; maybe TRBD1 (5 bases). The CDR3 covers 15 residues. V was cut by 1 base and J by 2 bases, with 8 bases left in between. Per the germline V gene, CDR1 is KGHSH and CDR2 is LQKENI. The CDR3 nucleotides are TGTGCCAGCTCACCACAGGGGCGAAACACCGGGGAGCTGTTTTTT. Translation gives CASSPQGRNTGELFF.

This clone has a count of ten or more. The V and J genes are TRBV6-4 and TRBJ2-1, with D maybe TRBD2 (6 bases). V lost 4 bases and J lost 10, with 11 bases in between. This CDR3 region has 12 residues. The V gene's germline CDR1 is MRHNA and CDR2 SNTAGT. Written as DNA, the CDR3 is TGTGCCAGCAGTGGTTTTGCGGGGGAGCAGTTCTTC. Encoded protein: CASSGFAGEQFF.

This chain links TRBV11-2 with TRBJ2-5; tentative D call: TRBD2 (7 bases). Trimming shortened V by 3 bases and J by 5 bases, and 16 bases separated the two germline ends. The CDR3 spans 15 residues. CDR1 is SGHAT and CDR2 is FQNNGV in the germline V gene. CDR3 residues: CASSFNRAGGETQYF. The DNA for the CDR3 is TGTGCCAGCAGCTTCAACAGGGCCGGGGGGGAGACCCAGTACTTC.

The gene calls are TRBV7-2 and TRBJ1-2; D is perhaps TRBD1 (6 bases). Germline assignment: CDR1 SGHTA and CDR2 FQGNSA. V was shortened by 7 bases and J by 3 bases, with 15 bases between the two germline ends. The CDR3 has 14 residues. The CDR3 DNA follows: TGTGCCAGCACCCGGAGGGGGGGCGACTATGGCTACACCTTC. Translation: CASTRRGGDYGYTF.

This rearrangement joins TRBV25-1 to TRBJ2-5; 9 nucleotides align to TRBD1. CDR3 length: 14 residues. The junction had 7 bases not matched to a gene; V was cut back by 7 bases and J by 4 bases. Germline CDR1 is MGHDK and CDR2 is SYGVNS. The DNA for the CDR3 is TGTGCCAGCATAGGGACAGGGTGGAGAGAGACCCAGTACTTC. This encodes CASIGTGWRETQYF.

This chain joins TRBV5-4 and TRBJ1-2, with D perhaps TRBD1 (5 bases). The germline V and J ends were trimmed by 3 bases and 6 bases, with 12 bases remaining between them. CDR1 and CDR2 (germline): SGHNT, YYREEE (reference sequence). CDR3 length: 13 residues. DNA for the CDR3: TGTGCCAGCAGCTGGCGGGGGGATAATGGCTACACCTTC. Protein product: CASSWRGDNGYTF.

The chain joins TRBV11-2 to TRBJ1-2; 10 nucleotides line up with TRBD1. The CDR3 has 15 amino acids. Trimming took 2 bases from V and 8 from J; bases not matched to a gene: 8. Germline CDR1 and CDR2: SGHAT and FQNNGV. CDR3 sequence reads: CASSLYRDRGEGYTF. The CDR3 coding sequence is TGTGCCAGCAGCTTATACCGGGACAGGGGAGAAGGCTACACCTTC. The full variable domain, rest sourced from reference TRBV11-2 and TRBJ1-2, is EAGVAQSPRYKIIEKRQSVAFWCNPISGHATLYWYQQILGQGPKLLIQFQNNGVVDDSQLPKDRFSAERLKGVDSTLKIQPAKLEDSAVYLCASSLYRDRGEGYTFGSGTRLTVV.

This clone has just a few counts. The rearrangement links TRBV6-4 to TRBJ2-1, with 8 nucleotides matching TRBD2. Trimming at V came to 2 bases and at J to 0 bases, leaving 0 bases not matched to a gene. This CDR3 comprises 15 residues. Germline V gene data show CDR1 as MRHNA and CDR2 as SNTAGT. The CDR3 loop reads CASSDGTSSYNEQFF. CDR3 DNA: TGTGCCAGCAGTGACGGGACTAGCTCCTACAATGAGCAGTTCTTC.